The rows below give T cell receptor beta chains drawn from one sample of a study of blood T cell repertoires in COVID-19. Here immunoSEQ multiplex PCR was the method, and the copy in TCRdb shows in-frame clones only, minus some. The sample lists about 400,000 clones; 89% were seen once. Material: PBMCs or T cells enriched from blood (not recorded which). All receptors derive from a woman younger than 45 who had recovered from COVID-19. Each CDR3 is given with its conserved first and last residue. The D gene is left open where the match is weak. Clone size is not always given. Where it is, it says once, few, many or a class for expanded clones.

D gene	J gene	clone size	V gene	CDR3 protein	CDR3 DNA
-	TRBJ1-6	-	TRBV5-1	CASSREGRPRRDSPLHF	TGCGCCAGCAGCCGGGAGGGTCGGCCTCGGCGGGATTCACCCCTCCACTTT
TRBD1	TRBJ1-1	few	TRBV3-1/TRBV3-2	CASSRDRVVTEAFF	TGTGCCAGCAGCCGGGACAGGGTGGTGACTGAAGCTTTCTTT
-	TRBJ1-6	-	TRBV7-2	CASSQGTFPSLLLNSPLHF	TGTGCCAGCAGCCAGGGCACGTTCCCGTCTCTCCTCCTTAATTCACCCCTCCACTTT
-	TRBJ1-5	-	TRBV12-3/TRBV12-4	CASRGGGQPQHF	TGTGCCAGCAGAGGGGGTGGTCAGCCCCAGCATTTT
-	TRBJ1-5	-	TRBV18	CASSPGQHYHSNQPQHF	TGTGCCAGCTCTCCCGGACAGCATTACCATAGCAATCAGCCCCAGCATTTT
TRBD1	TRBJ1-3	-	TRBV12-3/TRBV12-4	CASSGTALNTIYF	TGTGCCAGCAGCGGGACAGCGCTAAACACCATATATTTT
TRBD1	TRBJ2-1	-	TRBV11-2	CASSFGQGTLYNEQFF	TGTGCCAGCAGCTTCGGACAGGGAACGCTTTACAATGAGCAGTTCTTC
TRBD1	TRBJ2-1	once	TRBV7-7	CASSLGGQGPLVSSYNEQFF	TGTGCTAGCAGCTTAGGGGGACAGGGCCCCCTCGTGAGCTCCTACAATGAGCAGTTCTTC
-	TRBJ1-6	-	TRBV9	CASSVAGYDSPLHF	TGTGCCAGCAGCGTAGCAGGGTATGATTCACCCCTCCACTTT
-	TRBJ1-2	-	TRBV28	CASSLRIVDRHF	TGTGCCAGCAGTTTAAGAATAGTCGACAGGCACTTC
-	TRBJ1-2	-	TRBV12-3/TRBV12-4	CASSLTRGLGNTF	TGTGCCAGCAGTTTAACGCGCGGACTGGGCAACACCTTC
TRBD1	TRBJ2-3	-	TRBV3-1/TRBV3-2	CASSYRRGQVSSTDTQYF	TGTGCCAGCAGCTACCGACGAGGACAGGTATCTAGCACAGATACGCAGTATTTT
-	TRBJ1-2	-	TRBV7-2	CASSLQGRANYGYTF	TGTGCCAGCAGCTTACAGGGCAGGGCTAACTATGGCTACACCTTC
TRBD2	TRBJ2-3	-	TRBV5-1	CASSLGERGALISTQYF	TGCGCCAGCAGCTTGGGGGAGCGGGGGGCCCTGATCAGTACGCAGTATTTT
TRBD1	TRBJ2-5	-	TRBV27	CASSPGTGVGETQYF	TGTGCCAGCAGTCCCGGAACAGGGGTAGGAGAGACCCAGTACTTC
TRBD1	TRBJ2-1	-	TRBV25-1	CASRGQGSSYNEQFF	TGTGCCAGCAGGGGACAGGGGAGCTCCTACAATGAGCAGTTCTTC
-	TRBJ1-1	-	TRBV3-1/TRBV3-2	CASRAGGHTEAFF	TGTGCCAGCCGCGCCGGGGGGCACACTGAAGCTTTCTTT
-	TRBJ1-1	-	TRBV4-3	CASSQDRQGPAFF	TGCGCCAGCAGCCAAGATAGGCAGGGGCCAGCTTTCTTT
-	TRBJ1-5	-	TRBV4-2	CASSQVRGNQPQHF	TGTGCCAGCAGCCAAGTCAGGGGTAATCAGCCCCAGCATTTT
TRBD1	TRBJ2-3	-	TRBV19	CASTVRGRADTQYF	TGTGCCAGTACGGTCAGGGGGCGGGCAGATACGCAGTATTTT
-	TRBJ1-3	-	TRBV11-2	CASSLGGDAGNTIYF	TGTGCCAGCAGCTTAGGCGGGGACGCTGGAAACACCATATATTTT
-	TRBJ2-7	-	TRBV15	CATSRDEGESSYEQYF	TGTGCCACCAGCAGAGATGAGGGGGAAAGCTCCTACGAGCAGTACTTC
TRBD1	TRBJ2-5	-	TRBV5-6	CASSLVRGGWETQYF	TGTGCCAGCAGCTTGGTTCGAGGGGGCTGGGAGACCCAGTACTTC
TRBD1	TRBJ1-5	-	TRBV15	CATSRVTDRNSIGNQPQHF	TGTGCCACCAGCAGAGTAACGGACAGGAACTCGATAGGCAATCAGCCCCAGCATTTT
TRBD2	TRBJ2-2	-	TRBV7-8	CAVSPGWTSGVSNTGELFF	TGTGCCGTATCACCTGGTTGGACTAGCGGGGTATCGAACACCGGGGAGCTGTTTTTT
TRBD1	TRBJ2-5	-	TRBV5-1	CASSSLTGPQETQYF	TGCGCCAGCAGCTCATTGACAGGGCCGCAAGAGACCCAGTACTTC
TRBD1	TRBJ1-1	-	TRBV2	CASSGDRGTEAFF	TGTGCCAGCAGTGGGGACAGGGGAACTGAAGCTTTCTTT
-	TRBJ2-1	-	TRBV5-1	CASSLIRQNEQFF	TGCGCCAGCAGCTTGATAAGACAGAATGAGCAGTTCTTC
TRBD1	TRBJ1-1	-	TRBV5-1	CASSRGQGTQAFF	TGCGCCAGCAGCAGGGGACAGGGGACTCAGGCTTTCTTT
TRBD2	TRBJ2-7	-	TRBV6-5	CASSKREGLYEQYF	TGTGCCAGCAGTAAGCGGGAGGGCCTCTACGAGCAGTACTTC
-	TRBJ2-1	-	TRBV30	CAWDPGRTSRGNEQFF	TGTGCCTGGGACCCAGGGAGGACCTCCCGTGGCAATGAGCAGTTCTTC
-	TRBJ1-2	-	TRBV30	CAWSPGSYGYTF	TGTGCCTGGAGTCCAGGGTCCTATGGCTACACCTTC
-	TRBJ2-5	-	TRBV4-1	CASSPPGETQYF	TGCGCCAGCAGCCCCCCCGGTGAGACCCAGTACTTC
-	TRBJ2-1	-	TRBV6-5	CASSQNLGQYNEQFF	TGTGCCAGCAGCCAGAACCTCGGACAGTACAATGAGCAGTTCTTC
TRBD1	TRBJ1-5	-	TRBV4-1	CASSPWSRLGQAVPNQPQHF	TGCGCCAGCAGCCCCTGGAGTAGATTGGGACAGGCCGTACCAAATCAGCCCCAGCATTTT
TRBD2	TRBJ2-3	-	TRBV12-5	CASGLVPIGGGPDTQYF	TGTGCTAGTGGTTTGGTACCCATCGGGGGGGGGCCAGATACGCAGTATTTT
TRBD1	TRBJ2-7	-	TRBV28	CASSLGTGVYF	TGTGCCAGCAGTTTGGGGACAGGGGTTTACTTC
TRBD2	TRBJ2-2	-	TRBV27	CASSPQPGLAGPHTGELFF	TGTGCCAGCAGTCCTCAACCGGGACTAGCGGGACCACATACCGGGGAGCTGTTTTTT
-	TRBJ1-3	once	TRBV12-5	CASGLVKRSGGNTIYF	TGTGCTAGTGGTTTGGTAAAGAGATCGGGTGGAAACACCATATATTTT
TRBD1	TRBJ1-5	-	TRBV28	CASNRPGQGMSQPQHF	TGTGCCAGCAACAGACCGGGACAGGGGATGTCTCAGCCCCAGCATTTT
TRBD2	TRBJ2-5	-	TRBV10-3	CAISDPRLAVQETQYF	TGTGCCATCAGTGATCCGAGACTAGCGGTCCAAGAGACCCAGTACTTC
-	TRBJ2-1	-	TRBV3-1/TRBV3-2	CASSQTGSEQFF	TGTGCCAGCAGCCAAACAGGGTCTGAGCAGTTCTTC
-	TRBJ1-6	-	TRBV5-1	CASSLGSGMPNSPLHF	TGCGCCAGCAGCTTGGGGTCAGGGATGCCTAATTCACCCCTCCACTTT
TRBD2	TRBJ2-1	-	TRBV5-1	CASSLVTSGMNDEQFF	TGCGCCAGCAGCTTGGTGACTAGCGGGATGAATGACGAGCAGTTCTTC
-	TRBJ1-1	few	TRBV5-1	CASSSRPLRNTEAFF	TGCGCCAGCAGCTCCAGGCCGCTGAGGAACACTGAAGCTTTCTTT
TRBD1	TRBJ1-4	once	TRBV7-2	CASSLRTGFATNEKLFF	TGTGCCAGCAGCTTACGGACAGGGTTTGCAACTAATGAAAAACTGTTTTTT
-	TRBJ1-1	-	TRBV19	CASSIYTEAFF	TGTGCCAGTAGTATCTACACTGAAGCTTTCTTT